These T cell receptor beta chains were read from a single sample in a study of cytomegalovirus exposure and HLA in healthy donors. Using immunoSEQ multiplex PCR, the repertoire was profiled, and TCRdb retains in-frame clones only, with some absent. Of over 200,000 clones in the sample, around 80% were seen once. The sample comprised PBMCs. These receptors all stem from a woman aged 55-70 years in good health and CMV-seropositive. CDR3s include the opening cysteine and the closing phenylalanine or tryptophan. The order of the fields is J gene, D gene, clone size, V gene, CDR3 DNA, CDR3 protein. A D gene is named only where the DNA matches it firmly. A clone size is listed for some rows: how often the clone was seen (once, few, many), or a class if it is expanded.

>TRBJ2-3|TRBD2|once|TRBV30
TGTGCCTGGAACCTAGCGGGGCGGCAGACTACGACAGATACGCAGTATTTT
CAWNLAGRQTTTDTQYF
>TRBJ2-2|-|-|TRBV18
TGTGCCAGCTCACCACAGGAACTAGTCGGGGAGCTGTTTTTT
CASSPQELVGELFF
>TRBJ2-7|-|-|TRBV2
TGTGCCAGCAAGGCGGCGCTCCCGGCGGAGCAGTACTTC
CASKAALPAEQYF
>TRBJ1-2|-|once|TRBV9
TGTGCCAGCAGCGATGGGGCCGGCAGAGGCTACACCTTC
CASSDGAGRGYTF
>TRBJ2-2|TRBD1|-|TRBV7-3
TGTGCCAGCAGCCCGGACAGGGCTTGGAGCACCGGGGAGCTGTTTTTT
CASSPDRAWSTGELFF
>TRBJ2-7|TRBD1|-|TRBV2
TGTGCCAGCTTTCCGGGACAGAGATTCTACGAGCAGTACTTC
CASFPGQRFYEQYF
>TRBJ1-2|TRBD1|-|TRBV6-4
TGTGCCAGCAGTGAAGAGGGACAGGGGGCTGAGGTCTATGGCTACACCTTC
CASSEEGQGAEVYGYTF
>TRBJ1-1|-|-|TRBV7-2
TGTGCCAGCAGCTTAGGGCCGGGGATGAACACTGAAGCTTTCTTT
CASSLGPGMNTEAFF
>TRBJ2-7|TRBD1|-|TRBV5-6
TGTGCCAGCAGCTCGCAGGGCGTCAAGGGGGCTTACGAGCAGTACTTC
CASSSQGVKGAYEQYF
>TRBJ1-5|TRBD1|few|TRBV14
TGTGCCAGCAGCCACCCGGGACAGGGAATCAATCAGCCCCAGCATTTT
CASSHPGQGINQPQHF
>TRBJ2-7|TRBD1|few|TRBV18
TGTGCCAGCTCTCGAGGGGGACAGGGTGCCGAGCAGTACTTC
CASSRGGQGAEQYF
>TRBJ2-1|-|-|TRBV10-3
TGTGCCATCAGTGATAGCGTGGGGTCCAGTGAGCAGTTCTTC
CAISDSVGSSEQFF
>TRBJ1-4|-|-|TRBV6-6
TGTGCCAGCAGTTCCCCGGGGGGCTATGAAAAACTGTTTTTT
CASSSPGGYEKLFF
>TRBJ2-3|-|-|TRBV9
TGTGCCAGCAGCGAAGGGGGCACAGATACGCAGTATTTT
CASSEGGTDTQYF
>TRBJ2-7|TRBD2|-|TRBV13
TGTGCCAGCAGCCCCTGGGGAGCGGGAGGTGCCTACGAGCAGTACTTC
CASSPWGAGGAYEQYF
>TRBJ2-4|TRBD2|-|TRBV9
TGTGCCAGCAGCGGAGGACTAGCGGGGCCAGACATTCAGTACTTC
CASSGGLAGPDIQYF
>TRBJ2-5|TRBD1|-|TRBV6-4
TGTGCCAGCAGTATGACAGGGGATGAGACCCAGTACTTC
CASSMTGDETQYF
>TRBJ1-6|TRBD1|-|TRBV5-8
TGTGCCAGCAGCCTGGCAACAGGGGGCAGGGGTTCACCCCTCCACTTT
CASSLATGGRGSPLHF
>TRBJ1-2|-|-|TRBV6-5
TGTGCCAGCAGACCAGATGGGGGCTACAGCTACACCTTC
CASRPDGGYSYTF
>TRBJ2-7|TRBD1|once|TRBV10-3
TGTGCCATCAGAGACAGGGTATACGAGCAGTACTTC
CAIRDRVYEQYF
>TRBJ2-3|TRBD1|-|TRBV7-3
TGTGCCAGCAGCTTACTGGGACAGGGGAGGACAGATACGCAGTATTTT
CASSLLGQGRTDTQYF
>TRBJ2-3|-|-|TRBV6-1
TGTGCCAGCCAAAAGTGGGGAGCCGGCACAGATACGCAGTATTTT
CASQKWGAGTDTQYF
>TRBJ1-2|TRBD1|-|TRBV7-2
TGTGCCAGCAACTTCGCAGGGGGCCATGGCTACACCTTC
CASNFAGGHGYTF
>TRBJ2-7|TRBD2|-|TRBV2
TGTGCCAGCAGTGAACGAACTAGCGGGACCTACGAGCAGTACTTC
CASSERTSGTYEQYF
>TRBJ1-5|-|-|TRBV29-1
TGCAGCGTCTCCACACGTTACAATCAGCCCCAGCATTTT
CSVSTRYNQPQHF
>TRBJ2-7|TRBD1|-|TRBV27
TGTGCCAGCAGCGACCACTCCCCTCTGACAGGGGTCTCCTACGAGCAGTACTTC
CASSDHSPLTGVSYEQYF
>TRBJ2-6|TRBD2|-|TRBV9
TGTGCCAGCAGCCCCGACGGACTAGGGATCTCTGGGGCCAACGTCCTGACTTTC
CASSPDGLGISGANVLTF
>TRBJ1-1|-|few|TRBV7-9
TGTTCCAGCAGCCCCCAAGCTGAGAACACTGAAGCTTTCTTT
CSSSPQAENTEAFF
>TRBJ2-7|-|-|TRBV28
TGTGCCAGCAGTTTCAGGCAGGAGCAGTACTTC
CASSFRQEQYF
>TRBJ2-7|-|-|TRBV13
TGTGCCAGCAGCTTTGCGGGAAACGAGCAGTACTTC
CASSFAGNEQYF
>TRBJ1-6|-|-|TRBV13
TGTGCCAGCAGCTTGGGCCTGTCACCCCTCCACTTT
CASSLGLSPLHF
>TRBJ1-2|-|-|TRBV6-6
TGTGCCAGCAGCCCACTGGGACTGCGTTATGGCTACACCTTC
CASSPLGLRYGYTF